The 27 T cell receptor beta chains listed next were all sequenced from one sample in a study of metastatic and nonmetastatic thyroid tumors. MiXCR reprocessed the PCR reads for TCRdb. This sample yields around 37,000 clones, of which roughly a quarter are seen a single time; about 8.9% belongs to the top ten. No treatment of any kind had been given to any patient before thyroid surgery. Material for sequencing was blood. These receptors all come from a female donor with papillary thyroid cancer or a benign thyroid nodule (not recorded which). Some clones in this sample may be carry-over from other donors' samples.

The rearrangement uses TRBV6-5 and TRBJ2-3; D unclear. V dropped 2 bases and J dropped 1 base, with 10 bases sitting between them. In germline, CDR1 is MNHEY, CDR2 SVGAGI. The CDR3 contains 15 residues. CDR3 coding DNA: TGTGCCAGCAGTTACAGGTCGGGCGGCACAGATACGCAGTATTTT. Its translation: CASSYRSGGTDTQYF.

The chain recombines TRBV28 with TRBJ1-1; D not resolved. Trimming removed 3 bases from V and 0 bases from J, with 5 bases in between. The germline V gene has CDR1 MDHEN and CDR2 SYDVKM. There are 13 residues in the CDR3. CDR3: CASSLALNTEAFF. CDR3 bases: TGTGCCAGCAGTTTGGCCCTGAACACTGAAGCTTTCTTT.

The V call is TRBV4-1, the J call TRBJ2-3, with 7 positions matching TRBD2. The CDR3 is made up of 16 amino acids. Trimming removed 1 base from V and 4 bases from J; junction bases left unmatched: 8. Per the germline V gene, CDR1 is MGHRA and CDR2 is YSYEKL. This CDR3 reads CASSQVGGGPADTQYF. CDR3 DNA sequence: TGCGCCAGCAGCCAAGTTGGGGGAGGGCCGGCAGATACGCAGTATTTT.

Worth noting for this clone: Relative to the germline gene, one junction end is altered; a read error may explain this. The gene calls are TRBV7-6 and TRBJ2-2, with 8 bases that match TRBD1. The V gene's germline CDR1 is SGHVS and CDR2 FNYEAQ. CDR3 length: 15 amino acids. This CDR3 is CASSPVTGDTAELFF. CDR3 bases: TGTGCCAGCAGCCCGGTGACAGGGGATACCGCGGAGCTGTTTTTT.

This clone was seen at least ten times. Its ends do not fully match the called genes, so a read error is possible. This same CDR3 is encoded by further DNA sequences in the sample. The chain employs TRBV28 and TRBJ1-4; unclear D gene. CDR1 is MDHEN and CDR2 is SYDVKM in the germline V gene. CDR3 length equals 15 residues. The CDR3 coding sequence is TGTGCCAGCCGACCCGCCGGGGTTCTTAATGAAAAGCTGTTTTTT. It codes for CASRPAGVLNEKLFF.

This clone is medium-sized in the sample. The chain combines TRBV6-1 with TRBJ1-1; D is unresolved. V lost 4 bases to trimming and J lost 2 bases, with 5 bases between them. Germline CDR1 is MNHNS and CDR2 is SASEGT. The CDR3 loop spans 12 amino acids. CDR3 in amino acids: CASSVYNTEAFF. CDR3 in DNA: TGTGCCAGCAGTGTTTATAACACTGAAGCTTTCTTT.

This clone showed up many times. The chain recombines TRBV20-1 with TRBJ1-5; 8 bases fit TRBD1. Trimming took 4 bases from V and 6 from J; bases not matched to a gene: 11. Germline V gene sequence: CDR1 DFQATT, CDR2 SNEGSKA (reference sequence). There are 15 residues in the CDR3. CDR3 protein: CSATTTGVESQPQHF. The CDR3 DNA reads TGCAGTGCTACCACGACAGGGGTGGAAAGTCAGCCCCAGCATTTT.

A few counts support this clone. One end of the junction does not line up with germline, which may come from a read error. The chain has TRBV28 and TRBJ2-2; 7 nucleotides line up with TRBD2. Germline assignment: CDR1 MDHEN and CDR2 SYDVKM. The CDR3 runs 16 residues. CDR3 sequence: CASSLWTSRNTGELFF. The CDR3 coding sequence is TGTGCCAGCAGTTTATGGACTAGCAGGAACACCGGGGAGCTGTTCTTT. The whole variable domain, filled in from reference TRBV28 and TRBJ2-2, reads DVKVTQSSRYLVKRTGEKVFLECVQDMDHENMFWYRQDPGLGLRLIYFSYDVKMKEKGDIPEGYSVSREKKERFSLILESASTNQTSMYLCASSLWTSRNTGELFFGEGSRLTVL.

The CDR3 DNA reads TGCAGTGCTAGAGCGGGACTACGGGAGAGTGTCACAGATACGCAGTATTTT. Encoded protein: CSARAGLRESVTDTQYF. This chain uses TRBV20-1 with TRBJ2-3; 7 positions agree with TRBD2. V trimming: 1 base; J trimming: 2 bases; junction bases outside the gene matches: 12. The CDR3 extends over 17 amino acids. Germline V gene data show CDR1 as DFQATT and CDR2 as SNEGSKA (reference sequence).

This clone occurred many times. CDR3 bases: TGCAGCGCACGGGGGGTCTCCTACGAGCAGTACTTC. It translates to CSARGVSYEQYF. The chain joins TRBV20-1 to TRBJ2-7; TRBD2 matches 7 bases. The CDR3 consists of 12 residues. Germline CDR1 and CDR2: DFQATT and SNEGSKA (reference sequence).

This clone was detected a few times. The chain employs TRBV27 and TRBJ2-7; 13 bases agree with TRBD2. The CDR3 sequence is 16 residues long. Unmatched junction bases numbered 4, after V lost 5 bases and J lost 0 bases. Germline V CDR1 and CDR2: MNHEY, SMNVEV (reference sequence). CDR3 in amino acids: CASSPGTSGDSYEQYF. The DNA of the CDR3 is TGTGCCAGCAGTCCGGGGACTAGCGGGGACTCCTACGAGCAGTACTTC.

This chain connects TRBV11-3 to TRBJ1-2, with a possible D match to TRBD1 (6 bases). V was shortened by 2 bases and J by 7 bases, with 11 bases between the two germline ends. Per germline, CDR1 SGHNT and CDR2 YENEEA. This CDR3 contains 13 residues. CDR3 region: CASSLQGTAGYTF. CDR3 in DNA: TGTGCCAGCAGCTTACAGGGGACTGCTGGCTACACCTTC. The variable domain in full, with the rest retrieved from reference TRBV11-3 and TRBJ1-2, is EAGVVQSPRYKIIEKKQPVAFWCNPISGHNTLYWYLQNLGQGPELLIRYENEEAVDDSQLPKDRFSAERLKGVDSTLKIQPAELGDSAVYLCASSLQGTAGYTFGSGTRLTVV.

This clone was seen ten or more times. This chain joins TRBV4-2 and TRBJ2-3; 11 nucleotides align to TRBD1. Per germline, CDR1 LGHNA and CDR2 YNFKEQ. This CDR3 contains 17 residues. The trim removed 2 bases at V and 4 bases at J, leaving 8 bases unmatched. Written as DNA, the CDR3 is TGTGCCAGCAGCCAATCAGTCCCGGGACAGGGGGCAGATACGCAGTATTTT. This translates into CASSQSVPGQGADTQYF.

This clone showed up just a few times. The genes are TRBV5-6 and TRBJ1-6; D not resolved. Looked up from germline, CDR1 is SGHDT and CDR2 is YYEEEE. V lost 5 bases, J lost 0 bases, and 15 bases lay in between. The CDR3 has 17 amino acids. The CDR3 is CASRRVGRSSYNSPLHF. The CDR3 DNA follows: TGTGCCAGCAGGCGGGTCGGTAGGAGCTCCTATAATTCACCCCTCCACTTT.

The chain couples TRBV30 to TRBJ1-6, with unresolved D. The germline V gene has CDR1 GTSNPN and CDR2 SVGIG (reference sequence). V was clipped by 4 bases and J by 8 bases, with 12 bases between them. This CDR3 comprises 13 residues. The CDR3 DNA sequence: TGTGCCTGGACGAGGACCGTTGATTCACCCCTCCACTTT. Translated, it gives CAWTRTVDSPLHF.

This clone was seen a few times. Relative to the germline gene, one junction end is altered; a read error may explain this. The rearrangement joins TRBV6-1 to TRBJ1-2, with TRBD1 matching over 7 bases. The CDR3 contains 16 residues. The germline V gene has CDR1 MNHNS and CDR2 SASEGT. In nucleotides, the CDR3 is TGCGCCAGCATTGAAGCGGGGACAGCGAGCGACTATGGCTACACCTTC. This encodes CASIEAGTASDYGYTF.

V usage is TRBV28 and J usage is TRBJ2-2; tentatively, D is TRBD1 (6 bases). The CDR3 extends over 14 amino acids. Germline loops: CDR1 MDHEN, CDR2 SYDVKM. Trimming took 5 bases from V and 7 from J, leaving 14 bases between them. Here the CDR3 reads CASSGSGAGGELFF. The CDR3 DNA reads TGTGCCAGCAGTGGGTCAGGGGCCGGCGGGGAGCTGTTTTTT.

The chain couples TRBV19 to TRBJ1-2; 9 nucleotides align to TRBD1. The CDR3 runs to 15 residues. Germline CDR1 reads LNHDA; CDR2 reads SQIVND (reference sequence). V shed 3 bases, J shed 7 bases, and the junction held 9 bases outside the gene matches. CDR3 amino acids: CASSMAWDREAGYTF. As DNA, the CDR3 is TGTGCCAGTAGTATGGCGTGGGACAGGGAAGCTGGCTACACCTTC.

This clone was picked up a small number of times. The same CDR3 arises from other DNA sequences in this sample as well. The rearrangement joins TRBV6-1 to TRBJ2-7, with TRBD1 as a possible D gene (5 bases). Trimming pared 4 bases from V and 7 bases from J, leaving 11 bases between. The CDR3 loop spans 12 amino acids. The germline V gene encodes CDR1 MNHNS and CDR2 SASEGT. The CDR3 spells CASSVGAYEQYF. CDR3 nucleotides: TGTGCCAGCAGTGTAGGGGCTTATGAGCAGTACTTC.

Many counts were recorded for this clone. The chain employs TRBV13 and TRBJ2-7, with D unresolved. Germline V gives CDR1 PRHDT, CDR2 FYEKMQ (reference sequence). The CDR3 runs 14 residues. Trimming stripped 5 bases from V and 0 bases from J, with 11 bases between. This chain's CDR3 is CASSNMRLSYEQYF. The CDR3 DNA follows: TGTGCCAGCAGCAACATGCGCCTCTCCTACGAGCAGTACTTC.

The chain is built from TRBV7-2 and TRBJ2-7; D unclear. V was pared by 5 bases and J by 1 base, with 9 bases between. This CDR3 comprises 13 residues. Germline V gene lookup returns CDR1 SGHTA and CDR2 FQGNSA. CDR3 loop: CASSPDRSYEQYF. CDR3 bases: TGTGCCAGCAGCCCGGACCGTTCCTACGAGCAGTACTTC.

The sample holds a few counts of this clone. Other nucleotide sequences in the sample specify the same CDR3. The chain carries TRBV12-5 and TRBJ2-3; D is unclear. V was pared by 5 bases and J by 1 base, with 4 bases between. This CDR3 spans 12 amino acids. Germline V CDR1 and CDR2: LGHNT, FRNRAP. CDR3 in amino acids: CASGPGTDTQYF. DNA for the CDR3: TGTGCTAGTGGTCCAGGCACAGATACGCAGTATTTT. Filled out from reference TRBV12-5 and TRBJ2-3, the complete variable domain reads DARVTQTPRHKVTEMGQEVTMRCQPILGHNTVFWYRQTMMQGLELLAYFRNRAPLDDSGMPKDRFSAEMPDATLATLKIQPSEPRDSAVYFCASGPGTDTQYFGPGTRLTVL.

This clone was recorded many times. The chain is built from TRBV20-1 and TRBJ2-3, with D possibly matching TRBD1 (6 bases). Trimming pared 3 bases from V and 8 bases from J, leaving 21 bases between. Germline V lookup: CDR1 DFQATT, CDR2 SNEGSKA (reference sequence). The CDR3 spans 15 residues. CDR3 residues: CSASDGTPLSSTQYF. In nucleotides, the CDR3 is TGCAGTGCTAGTGACGGGACACCCCTCTCTTCTACGCAGTATTTT.

By share of the sample, this clone is medium-sized (0.01 to 0.1%). The chain uses TRBV28 and TRBJ1-6; no clear D gene. Germline assignment: CDR1 MDHEN and CDR2 SYDVKM. The CDR3 loop spans 13 amino acids. V lost 5 bases, J lost 8 bases, and 10 bases lay in between. CDR3 in amino acids: CASSPNRDSPLHF. Written as DNA, the CDR3 is TGTGCCAGCAGTCCAAACAGAGATTCACCCCTCCACTTT.

This clone came up many times. The rearrangement uses TRBV9 and TRBJ1-5, with unresolved D. The germline V gene encodes CDR1 SGDLS and CDR2 YYNGEE. Deletions cut 3 bases from V and 2 bases from J, with 6 bases between. CDR3 length: 13 amino acids. CDR3 region: CASSGQGNQPQHF. CDR3 nucleotides: TGTGCCAGCAGCGGGCAGGGCAATCAGCCCCAGCATTTT.

The chain uses TRBV6-2 or TRBV6-3 and TRBJ2-7; 13 nucleotides match TRBD2. With 2 bases clipped from V and 6 bases from J, the junction kept 16 bases outside the gene matches. Germline assignment: CDR1 MNHEY and CDR2 SVGEGT. The CDR3 spans 19 residues. CDR3 loop: CASSYDIVKPGLAGLEQYF. CDR3 in DNA: TGTGCCAGCAGTTACGACATCGTTAAGCCGGGACTAGCGGGACTCGAGCAGTACTTC.

This clone was detected many times. This chain joins TRBV7-9 and TRBJ2-1; 10 nucleotides line up with TRBD1. Germline V gene sequence: CDR1 SEHNR, CDR2 FQNEAQ (reference sequence). With V trimmed by 5 bases and J by 9 bases, 10 bases remained unmatched. The CDR3 is 15 amino acids. CDR3 nucleotide sequence: TGTGCCAGCAGCCTCGGGACAGGGGTATCAAGTGAGCAGTTCTTC. It translates to CASSLGTGVSSEQFF.